This is a list of T cell receptor beta chains from one sample in a study of OX40 agonist ivuxolimab in advanced cancers. TCRdb's copy holds only in-frame clones and misses some; the assay was immunoSEQ multiplex PCR. The data show 90,000 or so clones, with about 89% seen just once and 8.4% held by the top ten. This specimen consisted of CD4+ or CD8+ T cells sorted from blood, obtained in a trial of the OX40 agonist ivuxolimab. These receptors were collected from an adult with an advanced solid tumor such as melanoma, head and neck, liver or kidney cancer. CDR3s include the opening cysteine and the closing phenylalanine or tryptophan. The D gene is left open where the match is weak. Clone size is given for some rows only: seen once, a few or many times, or a class if the clone is expanded.

clone_size j_call v_call d_call cdr3_nt cdr3_aa
- TRBJ1-2 TRBV6-6 - TGTGCCAGCAGCGAAGAGCCGGGGTATGGCTACACCTTC CASSEEPGYGYTF
- TRBJ1-2 TRBV28 - TGTGCCAGCAGTGTCCCCCTGTTTCTGGGGGACTATGGCTACACCTTC CASSVPLFLGDYGYTF
- TRBJ2-7 TRBV9 - TGTGCCAGCAGCCCCGGACCCCCCTACTACGAGCAGTACTTC CASSPGPPYYEQYF
once TRBJ2-7 TRBV30 - TGTGCCTGGAGTGGGGGGACCTACGAGCAGTACTTC CAWSGGTYEQYF
- TRBJ1-3 TRBV29-1 - TGCAGCATCTTGACTGGGGTCTCTGGAAACACCATATATTTT CSILTGVSGNTIYF
- TRBJ1-3 TRBV28 - TGTGCCAGCAGTTTCGGGGCCCCTGGAAACACCATATATTTT CASSFGAPGNTIYF
- TRBJ2-7 TRBV5-6 TRBD1 TGTGCCAGCAGCTGGGACAGGGCCTACGAGCAGTACTTC CASSWDRAYEQYF
- TRBJ2-3 TRBV9 - TGTGCCAGCAGCTCGACTAGGGACACAGATACGCAGTATTTT CASSSTRDTDTQYF
- TRBJ1-5 TRBV4-1 - TGCGCCAGCAGCCAAGTGTTGAGTCTTAATAGCAATCAGCCCCAGCATTTT CASSQVLSLNSNQPQHF
- TRBJ1-4 TRBV7-9 TRBD1 TGTGCCAGCAGCTTTGACAGGGTGGGAGAAAAACTGTTTTTT CASSFDRVGEKLFF
- TRBJ2-1 TRBV28 TRBD1 TGTGCCAGCAGTTTTACCGGGACAGGCTACTACAATGAGCAGTTCTTC CASSFTGTGYYNEQFF
once TRBJ1-6 TRBV6-1 - TGTGCCAGCAGTGAGTATCAGGGGATGAATTCACCCCTCCACTTT CASSEYQGMNSPLHF
- TRBJ1-5 TRBV9 TRBD1 TGTGCCAGCAGCGCCCCAGGGGGTTCGACCCAGCATTTT CASSAPGGSTQHF
- TRBJ2-1 TRBV9 TRBD2 TGTGCCAGCAACAGCGGGGGGGAAAGTGAGCAGTTCTTC CASNSGGESEQFF
- TRBJ1-2 TRBV28 TRBD1 TGTGCCAGCAGTTTAGCAGGGGGCAGGGTGGATGGCTACACCTTC CASSLAGGRVDGYTF
- TRBJ1-2 TRBV15 - TGTGCCACCAGCAGAGATTGGTCGGCAGGGGAAGCCTATGGCTACACCTTC CATSRDWSAGEAYGYTF
- TRBJ2-6 TRBV4-1 - TGCGCCAGCAGCCAAGAAGGTACTGGGGCCAACGTCCTGACTTTC CASSQEGTGANVLTF
- TRBJ1-5 TRBV19 TRBD1 TGTGCCAGTAGCCTTCGGACAGGGGTAAATCAGCCCCAGCATTTT CASSLRTGVNQPQHF
- TRBJ1-2 TRBV30 TRBD1 TGTGCCTGGAGCCGGGACAGGGGGCTACTCGCCTATGGCTACACCTTC CAWSRDRGLLAYGYTF
- TRBJ2-1 TRBV13 TRBD2 TGTGCCAGCAGCCCGGTTGGGGTAGCGGGAGGGAATGAGCAGTTCTTC CASSPVGVAGGNEQFF
- TRBJ1-3 TRBV6-1 - TGTGCCAGCAGTGAAAGCGGGGCAGACTCTGGAAACACCATATATTTT CASSESGADSGNTIYF
- TRBJ1-2 TRBV19 - TGTGCCAGTTGTTTCGAGGGAAACTATGGCTACACCTTC CASCFEGNYGYTF
- TRBJ2-2 TRBV12-5 TRBD1 TGTGCTAGTGGTTTAGGGGACAGGGTAAACACCGGGGAGCTGTTTTTT CASGLGDRVNTGELFF
- TRBJ2-1 TRBV9 TRBD2 TGTGCCAGCAGGAGGGGTTTAGCGGGTGACAATGAGCAGTTCTTC CASRRGLAGDNEQFF
- TRBJ1-1 TRBV28 - TGTGCCAGCAGTATATATATGAACACTGAAGCTTTCTTT CASSIYMNTEAFF
- TRBJ1-2 TRBV28 TRBD1 TGTGCCAGCAGTACAAAGATACAGGGGGCGCGGGGCTACACCTTC CASSTKIQGARGYTF
- TRBJ1-5 TRBV6-5 - TGTGCCAGCAGCCCGAACGGAAACTTCAATCAGCCCCAGCATTTT CASSPNGNFNQPQHF
- TRBJ2-3 TRBV19 TRBD1 TGTGCCAGTAGTACCAGGGGGCCGTCCACAGATACGCAGTATTTT CASSTRGPSTDTQYF
- TRBJ1-2 TRBV27 TRBD1 TGTGCCAGCAAACCTGGACAGGGGCAGGGGGTCTATGGCTACACCTTC CASKPGQGQGVYGYTF
- TRBJ2-1 TRBV2 TRBD2 TGTGCCAGCCGGACTAGCGGACCCTACAATGAGCAGTTCTTC CASRTSGPYNEQFF
- TRBJ2-7 TRBV28 TRBD2 TGTGCCAGCAGTTTACCTCGCCCCCGACTGCGGGTGCGGGGGTACGAGCAGTACTTC CASSLPRPRLRVRGYEQYF
- TRBJ2-4 TRBV4-3 - TGCGCCAGCAGTCTAGTCTACGGGTTACTAGCCAAAAACATTCAGTACTTC CASSLVYGLLAKNIQYF
- TRBJ1-6 TRBV6-4 TRBD1 TGTGCCAGCAGTAGACAGGGTAATTCACCCCTCCACTTT CASSRQGNSPLHF
once TRBJ1-6 TRBV4-1 - TGCGCCAGCAGCCAAGATGGTAGGGCCGCGTCACCCCTCCACTTT CASSQDGRAASPLHF
once TRBJ2-3 TRBV6-5 - TGTGCCAGCAGTTACTCAGTGGTGGATACGCAGTATTTT CASSYSVVDTQYF
few TRBJ1-5 TRBV7-9 - TGTGCCAGCAGCTCGACAGGATCTGGCAATCAGCCCCAGCATTTT CASSSTGSGNQPQHF
- TRBJ2-5 TRBV7-6 - TGTGCCAGCAGCTCGCAAGAGACCCAGTACTTC CASSSQETQYF
- TRBJ2-1 TRBV6-5 - TGTGCCAGCAGTTACCAAATGGGAACTAATGAGCAGTTCTTC CASSYQMGTNEQFF
- TRBJ1-2 TRBV29-1 - TGCAGCGTTGTAAGGCAGGGAGGCTATGGCTACACCTTC CSVVRQGGYGYTF
- TRBJ2-5 TRBV19 TRBD2 TGTGCCAGTAGTATAGCAGGAACTAGCGGGGAGACCCAGTACTTC CASSIAGTSGETQYF
- TRBJ2-2 TRBV25-1 - TGTGCCAGCAGTGAATTACTTACCGGGGAGCTGTTTTTT CASSELLTGELFF
- TRBJ2-3 TRBV13 - TGTGCCAGCAGCTTCGGACTGGGAGGCACAGATACGCAGTATTTT CASSFGLGGTDTQYF
- TRBJ1-2 TRBV28 - TGTGCCAGCAGGAACCCTAGTGGCTACACCTTC CASRNPSGYTF
- TRBJ2-1 TRBV15 - TGTGCCACCAGCAGAGAGGGGGAGATCCATGAGCAGTTCTTC CATSREGEIHEQFF
- TRBJ2-3 TRBV7-8 TRBD2 TGTGCCAGCAGCCCCCACCGACTAGCGGGGAAAGATACGCAGTATTTT CASSPHRLAGKDTQYF
- TRBJ1-3 TRBV30 - TGTGCCTGGAGGGGACTTGGAAACACCATATATTTT CAWRGLGNTIYF
- TRBJ2-7 TRBV5-6 - TGTGCCAGCAGCTTGGGCTGGGCCGAGCAGTACTTC CASSLGWAEQYF
- TRBJ1-1 TRBV9 - TGTGCCAGCGGGGAGGAGCAGCCGAGGGAAGCTTTCTTT CASGEEQPREAFF
- TRBJ2-3 TRBV28 - TGTGCCAGCAGTTTAGATTGGGGGGGCACAGATACGCAGTATTTT CASSLDWGGTDTQYF
- TRBJ1-1 TRBV6-5 - TGTGCCAGCAGGACAGATGGGAACACTGAAGCTTTCTTT CASRTDGNTEAFF